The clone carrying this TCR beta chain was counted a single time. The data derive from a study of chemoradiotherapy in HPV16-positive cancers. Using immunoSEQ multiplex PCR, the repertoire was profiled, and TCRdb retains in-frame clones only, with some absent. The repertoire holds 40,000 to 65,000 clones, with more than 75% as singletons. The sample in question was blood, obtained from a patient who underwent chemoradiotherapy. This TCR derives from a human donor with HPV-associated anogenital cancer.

CDR3 sequence (DNA): TGTGCCAGCAGTTCTCAGGGCGGCTCCTACGAGCAGTACTTC. Its translation: CASSSQGGSYEQYF. The genes are TRBV6-5 and TRBJ2-5, with a tentative D call TRBD1 (5 bases). The DNA end is a closer match to TRBJ2-7, so the J assignment may be wrong. The V gene's germline CDR1 is MNHEY and CDR2 SVGAGI. This CDR3 has 14 residues.